These 24 T cell receptor beta chains came from one sample sequenced in a study of post-analysis software for immune sequencing data. These receptors are not linked to any known antigen. Unique molecular identifiers were present in the TCR beta cDNA libraries. Via MiXCR, TCRdb re-called the PCR reads, giving one row per CDR3 protein. The table shows 740,000 or so distinct CDR3 sequences, with roughly half occurring only once. Findings and caveats of the study: Four or five TRBV segments, TRBV5-6, TRBV5-1 and TRBV20-1 among them, were found more frequent in patients than controls.

The sample taken for sequencing was blood. Receptors were obtained from a girl aged 5 to 17 with multiple sclerosis.

V is TRBV29-1 and J is TRBJ1-1; D gene ambiguous. The V and J ends lost 6 bases and 0 bases respectively, with 11 bases between them. Per the germline V gene, CDR1 is SQVTM and CDR2 is ANQGSEA. This CDR3 is built from 13 residues. The CDR3 DNA reads TGCAGCGTCGTTAGAAGGCTGAACACTGAAGCTTTCTTT. Residues: CSVVRRLNTEAFF.

This clonotype was seen more than once but under ten times. The V call is TRBV7-9, the J call TRBJ2-4; either TRBD1 or TRBD2 may fit D (5 bases each). The DNA end lines up better with TRBJ2-5; the J call may be wrong. The CDR3 totals 16 residues. CDR1 is SEHNR and CDR2 is FQNEAQ in the germline V gene (reference sequence). This CDR3 is CASSHRREIKKETQYF. As DNA, the CDR3 is TGTGCCAGCAGCCATCGCAGGGAGATAAAAAAAGAGACCCAGTACTTC.

This clonotype was recorded a few times. This rearrangement joins TRBV7-9 to TRBJ2-1, with D possibly matching TRBD2 (6 bases). Trimming removed 10 bases from V and 3 bases from J, with 13 bases in between. The CDR3 extends over 13 amino acids. The germline V gene encodes CDR1 SEHNR and CDR2 FQNEAQ (reference sequence). The DNA of the CDR3 is TGTGCCAACACGGGGGAAATCTACAATGAGCAGTTCTTC. Amino acids: CANTGEIYNEQFF.

This clonotype was observed a few times. The CDR3 loop reads CASSLGHSRTDTQYF. The CDR3, as DNA: TGTGCCAGCAGCTTAGGCCATTCGCGCACAGATACGCAGTATTTT. The rearrangement uses TRBV7-4 and TRBJ2-3; D call uncertain. CDR1 is SGHVT, CDR2 SQSDAQ, per germline. The length of the CDR3 is 15 residues. V was clipped by 1 base and J by 1 base, with 9 bases between them. The whole variable domain, remainder taken from reference TRBV7-4 and TRBJ2-3, is GAGVSQSPRYKVAKRGRDVALRCDSISGHVTLYWYRQTLGQGSEVLTYSQSDAQRDKSGRPSGRFSAERPERSVSTLKIQRTEQGDSAVYLCASSLGHSRTDTQYFGPGTRLTVL.

The chain couples TRBV9 to TRBJ2-1; TRBD1 aligns across 9 bases. Germline V gene lookup returns CDR1 SGDLS and CDR2 YYNGEE. CDR3 length: 15 amino acids. J lost 7 bases, V lost 0 bases, and 5 bases had no gene match. CDR3 DNA sequence: TGTGCCAGCAGCGTAGGGACAGGGGTTTCTAATGAGCAGTTCTTC. This gives the protein CASSVGTGVSNEQFF. The variable domain in full, completed from reference TRBV9 and TRBJ2-1, reads DSGVTQTPKHLITATGQRVTLRCSPRSGDLSVYWYQQSLDQGLQFLIQYYNGEERAKGNILERFSAQQFPDLHSELNLSSLELGDSALYFCASSVGTGVSNEQFFGPGTRLTVL.

This clonotype was seen at least ten times. The chain recombines TRBV20-1 with TRBJ2-6, with D perhaps TRBD2 (5 bases). The CDR3 has 14 residues. CDR1 is DFQATT and CDR2 is SNEGSKA in the germline V gene (reference sequence). CDR3 DNA: TGCAGCGCCCGTCGGGGAACTGGGGCCAACGTCCTGACTTTC. This translates into CSARRGTGANVLTF.

The genes are TRBV20-1 and TRBJ2-3, with D possibly TRBD2 on 6 matching bases. Germline CDR1 and CDR2: DFQATT and SNEGSKA (reference sequence). V lost 3 bases and J lost 1, with 11 bases in between. The CDR3 spans 14 residues. CDR3 bases: TGCAGTGCTAGCTCCGGGACTGGCACAGATACGCAGTATTTT. It yields the protein CSASSGTGTDTQYF.

The chain links TRBV5-1 to TRBJ2-5; 7 nucleotides line up with TRBD1. The ends lost 6 bases at V and 1 base at J; junction bases unmatched: 3. Looked up from germline, CDR1 is SGHRS and CDR2 is YFSETQ. The CDR3 is 13 residues long. The CDR3 bases are TGCGCCAGCAATTACAGGGGCCAAGAGACCCAGTACTTC. It encodes CASNYRGQETQYF.

The CDR3 spells CASSELTDINEQFF. In nucleotides, the CDR3 is TGTGCCAGCAGTGAACTAACAGACATCAATGAGCAGTTCTTC. The chain combines TRBV6-1 with TRBJ2-1; D remains ambiguous. V dropped 2 bases and J dropped 6 bases, with 11 bases sitting between them. CDR1 MNHNS and CDR2 SASEGT come from the germline V gene. The CDR3 sequence is 14 residues long.

This clonotype was observed once. The genes are TRBV2 and TRBJ2-4; TRBD1 is a possible D gene (5 bases). V was cut by 0 bases and J by 13 bases, with 13 bases left in between. The CDR3 sequence is 13 residues long. CDR1 and CDR2 from the germline V gene are SNHLY and FYNNEI. CDR3 loop: CASSEAGQVVQYF. CDR3 bases: TGTGCCAGCAGTGAAGCGGGGCAGGTCGTCCAGTACTTC.

This clonotype has a handful of counts. The chain carries TRBV10-3 and TRBJ2-1; perhaps TRBD2 as D (6 bases). Germline assignment: CDR1 ENHRY and CDR2 SYGVKD. CDR3 length: 13 residues. Trimming pared 8 bases from V and 8 bases from J, leaving 16 bases between. CDR3 sequence: CAIGGLFRDEQFF. The DNA of the CDR3 is TGTGCCATCGGGGGGTTATTTCGGGATGAGCAGTTCTTC.

This sequence joins TRBV3-1 and TRBJ2-7; D may be TRBD2 (6 bases). The germline V gene has CDR1 LGHDT and CDR2 YNNKEL (reference sequence). CDR3 length: 16 residues. The V and J ends lost 4 bases and 2 bases respectively, with 18 bases between them. The CDR3 region is CASSPRRGGGTYEQYF. The CDR3 nucleotides read TGTGCCAGCAGCCCCCGGAGGGGTGGAGGGACCTACGAGCAGTACTTC.

The chain links TRBV20-1 to TRBJ1-2; 10 nucleotides match TRBD1. Trimming removed 6 bases from V and 6 bases from J; junction bases left unmatched: 4. This CDR3 contains 12 residues. The germline V gene has CDR1 DFQATT and CDR2 SNEGSKA (reference sequence). CDR3 nucleotides: TGCAGTGCCCATGGACAGGGGGATGGCTACACCTTC. This sequence encodes CSAHGQGDGYTF.

The rearrangement uses TRBV3-1 and TRBJ2-7, with TRBD2 as a possible D gene (5 bases). The CDR3 totals 16 residues. V lost 5 bases and J lost 3, with 20 bases in between. Germline V lookup: CDR1 LGHDT, CDR2 YNNKEL (reference sequence). CDR3 loop: CASSSRGRATNYEQYF. The DNA for the CDR3 is TGTGCCAGCAGCTCAAGAGGGAGAGCGACCAACTACGAGCAGTACTTC.

In the case of this clonotype: It may be a read error: a sequence one base away is much more abundant. This chain connects TRBV20-1 to TRBJ2-3; a weak D match, TRBD2 (5 bases). The V gene's germline CDR1 is DFQATT and CDR2 SNEGSKA (reference sequence). Between the trimmed V and J ends, which lost 6 bases and 10 bases, there was a span of 23 bases. The CDR3 sequence is 14 residues long. The CDR3 sequence: CSAEKRSSGDAQYF. CDR3 in DNA: TGCAGTGCAGAGAAGCGTTCCAGCGGCGATGCGCAGTATTTT.

The rearrangement joins TRBV9 to TRBJ2-7, with 12 nucleotides matching TRBD2. With 2 bases clipped from V and 3 bases from J, the junction kept 6 bases outside the gene matches. Germline V gives CDR1 SGDLS, CDR2 YYNGEE. The CDR3 length is 16 residues. The CDR3 nucleotides read TGTGCCAGCAGCGTGGGCCTGACTAGCGGGAGCTACGAGCAGTACTTC. Protein product: CASSVGLTSGSYEQYF.

The chain joins TRBV6-6 to TRBJ1-5; D gene unclear. The germline V and J ends were trimmed by 2 bases and 7 bases, with 15 bases remaining between them. CDR1 and CDR2 (germline): MNHNY, SVGAGI (reference sequence). The CDR3 is made up of 15 amino acids. CDR3 nucleotides: TGTGCCAGCAGTTACCCGTGGGAGGTCCAGCAGCCCCAGCATTTT. Amino acids: CASSYPWEVQQPQHF.

The chain couples TRBV29-1 to TRBJ2-3; tentatively, D is TRBD2 (5 bases). In germline, CDR1 is SQVTM, CDR2 ANQGSEA. This CDR3 has 10 amino acids. The germline V and J ends were trimmed by 1 base and 11 bases, with 7 bases remaining between them. This CDR3 is CSVEAGRQYF. CDR3 nucleotides: TGCAGCGTTGAAGCGGGAAGGCAGTATTTT.

V usage is TRBV11-1 and J usage is TRBJ2-5, with 9 bases lining up with TRBD1. The J call is doubtful: the DNA matches TRBJ2-7 better. This CDR3 is built from 15 residues. CDR1 SGHAT and CDR2 FQDESV come from the germline V gene (reference sequence). The CDR3 DNA is TGTGCCAGCAGAAAACCCGGGACAGGGAAGGGCGAGCAGTACTTC. Translation gives CASRKPGTGKGEQYF.

V usage is TRBV7-6 and J usage is TRBJ2-1; 8 bases are shared with TRBD2. J was trimmed by 6 bases and V by 2 bases; bases with no gene match: 9. The V gene's germline CDR1 is SGHVS and CDR2 FNYEAQ. The CDR3 consists of 16 residues. CDR3 in amino acids: CASSLTTGGPRNEQFF. CDR3 nucleotide sequence: TGTGCCAGCAGCTTAACGACGGGAGGGCCCCGCAATGAGCAGTTCTTC.

The chain couples TRBV6-5 to TRBJ2-1; 8 nucleotides match TRBD2. V gave up 2 bases and J gave up 8 bases; unmatched junction bases: 8. CDR1 is MNHEY, CDR2 SVGAGI, per germline. The CDR3 sequence is 15 residues long. The DNA for the CDR3 is TGTGCCAGCAGTTACATGGGGACTAGGATGGATGAGCAGTTCTTC. This gives the protein CASSYMGTRMDEQFF.

This sequence joins TRBV29-1 and TRBJ1-2; no definite D call. Between the trimmed V and J ends, which lost 1 base and 1 base, there was a span of 10 bases. Germline V gene lookup returns CDR1 SQVTM and CDR2 ANQGSEA. The CDR3 has 14 amino acids. The CDR3 loop reads CSVEVLRNNYGYTF. The CDR3 DNA reads as TGCAGCGTTGAAGTACTACGGAATAACTATGGCTACACCTTC.

This clonotype was seen a handful of times. The chain combines TRBV20-1 with TRBJ2-7; D gene uncertain. The germline gives CDR1 DFQATT, CDR2 SNEGSKA (reference sequence). Between the trimmed V and J ends, which lost 0 bases and 5 bases, there was a span of 8 bases. This CDR3 has 12 amino acids. The DNA of the CDR3 is TGCAGTGCTAGAGACGCTAGGCACGAGCAGTACTTC. Residues: CSARDARHEQYF.

This chain links TRBV6-2 or TRBV6-3 with TRBJ1-5; no definite D call. The germline V gene encodes CDR1 MNHEY and CDR2 SVGEGT. The length of the CDR3 is 15 residues. V lost 2 bases, J lost 6 bases, and 14 bases lay in between. The CDR3 spells CASSYGWSTSQPQHF. The CDR3 DNA reads TGTGCCAGCAGTTACGGGTGGTCGACAAGTCAGCCCCAGCATTTT.